This TCR beta chain originates from a study of OX40 agonist ivuxolimab in advanced cancers. A word on this clone: Its target is unknown.

This CDR3 comprises 16 residues. V was pared by 6 bases and J by 2 bases, with 20 bases between. Germline CDR1 reads ENHRY; CDR2 reads SYGVKD. Libraries were prepared by immunoSEQ multiplex PCR; TCRdb keeps only in-frame clonotypes and omits some of them. The table has some 20,000 clones, more than 65% seen once. The study, taken as a whole, reports: Near-lowest levels of clonal expansion characterized partial responders at 0.1-3.0 mg/kg.

Sequenced material: CD4+ or CD8+ T cells sorted from blood, taken in a trial of the OX40 agonist ivuxolimab. This rearrangement joins TRBV10-3 to TRBJ2-7; maybe TRBD2 (6 bases). The TCR sequence derives from an adult with an advanced solid tumor such as melanoma, head and neck, liver or kidney cancer. CDR3 region: CAISLKEGGSPYEQYF. In nucleotides, the CDR3 is TGTGCCATCAGCCTCAAGGAGGGAGGCTCCCCCTACGAGCAGTACTTC.